The next 25 T cell receptor beta chains were all read from a single sample in a study of T cells after yellow fever vaccination. TCRdb reanalysed the 5' RACE reads using MiXCR and keeps one entry per CDR3 protein. The table shows about 500,000 distinct CDR3 sequences, with approximately 16% occurring only once. The source material was PBMCs, sampled about 5 days after the first yellow fever vaccination. These receptors originate from a man younger than 30 who received the YFV17D yellow fever vaccine.

This clonotype was counted between two and nine times. The chain carries TRBV6-6 and TRBJ1-5, with D unresolved. CDR1 and CDR2 (germline): MNHNY, SVGAGI (reference sequence). The CDR3 has 12 amino acids. Trimming cost V 2 bases and J 5 bases, with 4 bases left between them. CDR3 coding DNA: TGTGCCAGCAGTTACGAGGATCAGCCCCAGCATTTT. Protein: CASSYEDQPQHF.

This clonotype was counted a few times. The V gene is TRBV7-6, the J gene TRBJ1-4; D perhaps matches TRBD1 (6 bases). Trimming removed 5 bases from V and 3 bases from J, with 10 bases in between. Per the germline V gene, CDR1 is SGHVS and CDR2 is FNYEAQ. The CDR3 runs 14 residues. The CDR3 spells CASSHTGSNEKLFF. DNA for the CDR3: TGTGCCAGCAGCCATACAGGGTCTAATGAAAAACTGTTTTTT.

This chain uses TRBV5-1 with TRBJ1-6; D call uncertain. Trimming stripped 4 bases from V and 7 bases from J, with 12 bases between. Per germline, CDR1 SGHRS and CDR2 YFSETQ. This CDR3 has 14 amino acids. CDR3 bases: TGCGCCAGCAGCGATCCTAAACTCAATTCACCCCTCCACTTT. It encodes CASSDPKLNSPLHF.

The V gene is TRBV6-1, the J gene TRBJ2-5; D not resolved. Between the trimmed V and J ends, which lost 6 bases and 5 bases, there was a span of 19 bases. The CDR3 sequence is 15 residues long. Germline loops: CDR1 MNHNS, CDR2 SASEGT. The CDR3: CASSRTTLRLETQYF. CDR3 DNA sequence: TGTGCCAGCAGCAGGACCACACTGCGGCTGGAGACCCAGTACTTC.

The rearrangement links TRBV28 to TRBJ1-5; no definite D call. Trimming removed 3 bases from V and 1 base from J, with 16 bases in between. Germline assignment: CDR1 MDHEN and CDR2 SYDVKM. CDR3 size: 17 residues. In nucleotides, the CDR3 is TGTGCCAGCAGTTTGATGGGGTCGATATACAGCAATCAGCCCCAGCATTTT. It specifies CASSLMGSIYSNQPQHF.

This clonotype has a handful of counts. The chain couples TRBV7-9 to TRBJ2-3; 7 nucleotides line up with TRBD2. The length of the CDR3 is 16 residues. Germline CDR1 reads SEHNR; CDR2 reads FQNEAQ (reference sequence). Trimming at V came to 6 bases and at J to 4 bases, leaving 13 bases not matched to a gene. Written as DNA, the CDR3 is TGTGCCAGCAGTCCTCTGGCGGGGGATTTTCCAGATACGCAGTATTTT. This gives the protein CASSPLAGDFPDTQYF. The full variable domain, its missing parts supplied by reference TRBV7-9 and TRBJ2-3, is DTGVSQNPRHKITKRGQNVTFRCDPISEHNRLYWYRQTLGQGPEFLTYFQNEAQLEKSRLLSDRFSAERPKGSFSTLEIQRTEQGDSAMYLCASSPLAGDFPDTQYFGPGTRLTVL.

This clonotype was seen more than once but under ten times. The chain combines TRBV4-3 with TRBJ2-7; D uncertain. In germline, CDR1 is LGHNA, CDR2 YSLEER. This CDR3 has 14 residues. The V gene lost 2 bases and the J gene lost 4 bases, with 12 bases spanning the gap. The CDR3 is CASSQFLVGYEQYF. The CDR3 DNA is TGCGCCAGCAGCCAATTTCTAGTGGGGTACGAGCAGTACTTC.

This rearrangement joins TRBV6-1 to TRBJ1-2; 9 nucleotides match TRBD1. The germline gives CDR1 MNHNS, CDR2 SASEGT. The CDR3 has 14 residues. After removal of 6 bases from V and 7 bases from J, the junction contained 9 bases not matched to a gene. CDR3 coding DNA: TGTGCCAGCAGCGGGATACAGGGGGCTGGTGGCTACACCTTC. It specifies CASSGIQGAGGYTF.

This clonotype has just a few counts. The rearrangement links TRBV3-1 to TRBJ1-1; tentative D call: TRBD1 (5 bases). The CDR3 runs to 13 residues. The V end was cut by 6 bases, the J end by 10 bases, with 18 bases between. CDR1 LGHDT and CDR2 YNNKEL come from the germline V gene (reference sequence). The CDR3 sequence is CASSSTLGAAAFF. The CDR3 DNA reads as TGTGCCAGCAGTTCAACCCTCGGGGCGGCAGCTTTCTTT.

In this sample, this clonotype turned up once. This chain joins TRBV28 and TRBJ1-1, with D hard to call. Germline CDR1 is MDHEN and CDR2 is SYDVKM. Trimming pared 2 bases from V and 5 bases from J, leaving 12 bases between. This CDR3 contains 14 residues. The CDR3 nucleotides read TGTGCCAGCAGTTTAACCCTAGCTAGGACTGAAGCTTTCTTT. This encodes CASSLTLARTEAFF.

The gene calls are TRBV5-1 and TRBJ1-4; D possibly corresponds to TRBD1 (6 bases). The CDR3 consists of 15 residues. The V gene's germline CDR1 is SGHRS and CDR2 YFSETQ. V was pared by 0 bases and J by 5 bases, with 11 bases between. The CDR3 here is CASSLETGINEKLFF. The DNA of the CDR3 is TGCGCCAGCAGCTTGGAGACAGGTATAAATGAAAAACTGTTTTTT. Combining the CDR3 with reference TRBV5-1 and TRBJ1-4 gives the whole variable domain KAGVTQTPRYLIKTRGQQVTLSCSPISGHRSVSWYQQTPGQGLQFLFEYFSETQRNKGNFPGRFSGRQFSNSRSEMNVSTLELGDSALYLCASSLETGINEKLFFGSGTQLSVL.

This chain connects TRBV7-2 to TRBJ2-3; D is ambiguous. The CDR3 runs to 15 residues. Trimming took 4 bases from V and 11 from J, leaving 22 bases between them. Germline V gene data show CDR1 as SGHTA and CDR2 as FQGNSA. The CDR3 region has the DNA TGTGCCAGCAGCTCCCCCCCGAGAGTCCCCCATGGGCAGTATTTT. Protein sequence: CASSSPPRVPHGQYF.

This clonotype was seen only a few times. The chain uses TRBV28 and TRBJ2-3; 8 nucleotides line up with TRBD2. CDR1 and CDR2 (germline): MDHEN, SYDVKM. V shed 5 bases and J 4 bases; nucleotides not matched to a gene: 14. CDR3 length: 17 residues. The CDR3 region has the DNA TGTGCCAGCAGTCCACTCTCCGGGGGGGGGCAGGCAGATACGCAGTATTTT. Residues: CASSPLSGGGQADTQYF.

CDR3 nucleotides: TGTGCCAGCAGTTACGAAGGCCAGTTCGGCGGGAACATTCAGTACTTC. Amino acids: CASSYEGQFGGNIQYF. The chain is built from TRBV6-2 or TRBV6-3 and TRBJ2-4; D may be TRBD2 (5 bases). In germline, CDR1 is MNHEY, CDR2 SVGEGT. The CDR3 covers 16 residues. V was trimmed by 2 bases and J by 7 bases, leaving 18 bases between them.

The rearrangement links TRBV7-3 to TRBJ2-3, with 10 bases lining up with TRBD2. The CDR3 contains 15 residues. Per germline, CDR1 SGHTA and CDR2 FQGTGA. The V gene end was trimmed by 6 bases and the J gene end by 8 bases; junction bases not matched to a gene: 11. The CDR3 reads CASSPLAGARATQYF. The CDR3 nucleotides are TGTGCCAGCAGTCCTCTAGCGGGGGCGAGAGCTACGCAGTATTTT.

This clonotype has only a few counts. This rearrangement joins TRBV15 to TRBJ2-4; 11 bases line up with TRBD1. V shed 2 bases, J shed 11 bases, and the junction held 11 bases outside the gene matches. The CDR3 is 16 residues long. Germline values: CDR1 LNHNV, CDR2 YYDKDF (reference sequence). CDR3 region: CATSRTPGTGGILQYF. The DNA of the CDR3 is TGTGCCACCAGCAGAACCCCCGGGACAGGGGGAATCCTTCAGTACTTC.

The V and J genes are TRBV20-1 and TRBJ1-2; no reliable D call. The CDR3 loop spans 15 amino acids. Germline assignment: CDR1 DFQATT and CDR2 SNEGSKA (reference sequence). Deletions cut 0 bases from V and 0 bases from J, with 11 bases between. Here the CDR3 reads CSARDFRRSNYGYTF. Written as DNA, the CDR3 is TGCAGTGCTAGAGATTTCAGGAGATCTAACTATGGCTACACCTTC.

This clonotype was detected ten times or more. The chain uses TRBV7-9 and TRBJ2-1; D uncertain. The CDR3 is made up of 14 amino acids. Germline CDR1 reads SEHNR; CDR2 reads FQNEAQ (reference sequence). V was cut by 5 bases and J by 8 bases, with 16 bases left in between. The CDR3 loop is CASSPPSIWDEQFF. CDR3 nucleotide sequence: TGTGCCAGCAGCCCACCTTCGATTTGGGATGAGCAGTTCTTC.

This CDR3 reads CASSPQDKNANTEAFF. The CDR3 nucleotides are TGTGCCAGCTCACCACAGGACAAAAATGCGAACACTGAAGCTTTCTTT. The chain uses TRBV18 and TRBJ1-1; D perhaps matches TRBD1 (5 bases). The CDR3 covers 16 residues. Germline values: CDR1 KGHSH, CDR2 LQKENI. V was shortened by 1 base and J by 1 base, with 13 bases between the two germline ends.

This clonotype was counted a few times. This chain joins TRBV30 and TRBJ2-1; 11 nucleotides match TRBD1. Trimming cost V 5 bases and J 7 bases; bases outside gene matches: 7. The germline gives CDR1 GTSNPN, CDR2 SVGIG (reference sequence). The CDR3 totals 14 residues. The CDR3 here is CAWSGTGGRNEQFF. Written as DNA, the CDR3 is TGTGCCTGGTCCGGGACAGGGGGGAGAAATGAGCAGTTCTTC. The complete variable domain, with remaining parts taken from reference TRBV30 and TRBJ2-1, reads SQTIHQWPATLVQPVGSPLSLECTVEGTSNPNLYWYRQAAGRGLQLLFYSVGIGQISSEVPQNLSASRPQDRQFILSSKKLLLSDSGFYLCAWSGTGGRNEQFFGPGTRLTVL.

This clonotype was observed a few times. The rearrangement links TRBV29-1 to TRBJ2-5; 7 nucleotides match TRBD2. Germline CDR1 reads SQVTM; CDR2 reads ANQGSEA. V shed 3 bases and J 5 bases; nucleotides not matched to a gene: 6. CDR3 length: 13 residues. The DNA for the CDR3 is TGCAGCGTTGATCGACTAGCCGGCGAGACCCAGTACTTC. It yields the protein CSVDRLAGETQYF.

This rearrangement joins TRBV20-1 to TRBJ2-1, with D perhaps TRBD1 or TRBD2 (5 bases each). Deletions cut 6 bases from V and 5 bases from J, with 23 bases between. This CDR3 is built from 16 residues. Germline V gives CDR1 DFQATT, CDR2 SNEGSKA (reference sequence). In nucleotides, the CDR3 is TGCAGTGCCTGGGGACCATCGGTGTGGGAACACAATGAGCAGTTCTTC. Residues: CSAWGPSVWEHNEQFF.

The rearrangement joins TRBV28 to TRBJ1-2; 7 bases are a match to TRBD1. Germline CDR1 MDHEN, CDR2 SYDVKM. With V trimmed by 5 bases and J by 4 bases, 7 bases remained unmatched. This CDR3 contains 14 residues. The CDR3 sequence is CASSRDSLVYGYTF. The CDR3 DNA reads TGTGCCAGCAGTCGGGACAGCCTCGTCTATGGCTACACCTTC.

There are many counts of this clonotype. The chain links TRBV4-3 to TRBJ2-3; possible D gene TRBD2, 6 bases. CDR1 LGHNA and CDR2 YSLEER come from the germline V gene. V was shortened by 3 bases and J by 1 base, with 14 bases between the two germline ends. The CDR3 has 16 amino acids. DNA for the CDR3: TGCGCCAGCAGCCAGGGGGACGGCGGGGGCACAGATACGCAGTATTTT. Translation gives CASSQGDGGGTDTQYF.

The rearrangement links TRBV9 to TRBJ2-1; 9 bases map to TRBD2. The CDR3 covers 15 residues. V shed 2 bases and J 10 bases; nucleotides not matched to a gene: 10. Germline CDR1 SGDLS, CDR2 YYNGEE. CDR3 coding DNA: TGTGCCAGCAGCGTTTTGGAGCGGGGGGTCGGGGAGCAGTTCTTC. It codes for CASSVLERGVGEQFF.